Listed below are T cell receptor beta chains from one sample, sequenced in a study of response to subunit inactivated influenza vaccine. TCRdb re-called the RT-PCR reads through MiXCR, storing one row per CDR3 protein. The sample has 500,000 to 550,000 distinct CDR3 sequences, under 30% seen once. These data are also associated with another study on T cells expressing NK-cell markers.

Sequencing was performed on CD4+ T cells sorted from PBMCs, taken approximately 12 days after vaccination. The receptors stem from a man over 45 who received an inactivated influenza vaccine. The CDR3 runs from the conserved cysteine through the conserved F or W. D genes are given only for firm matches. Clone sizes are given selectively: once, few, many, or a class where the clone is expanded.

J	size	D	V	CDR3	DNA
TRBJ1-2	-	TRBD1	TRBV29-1	CSVEGRGRTYGYTF	TGCAGCGTTGAAGGGAGGGGGCGCACCTATGGCTACACCTTC
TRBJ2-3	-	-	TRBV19	CASSTPYSSDTQYF	TGTGCCAGTAGTACCCCGTACTCCTCAGATACGCAGTATTTT
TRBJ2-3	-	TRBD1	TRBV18	CASSPLLSTLDRGVTQYF	TGTGCCAGCTCACCACTCTTATCCACCCTTGACAGGGGAGTTACGCAGTATTTT
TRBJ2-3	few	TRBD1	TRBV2	CASLRDSENTQYF	TGTGCCAGCCTCCGGGACAGCGAAAATACGCAGTATTTT
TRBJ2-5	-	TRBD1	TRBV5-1	CASSTRTGCWETQYF	TGCGCCAGCAGCACCCGGACAGGGTGCTGGGAGACCCAGTACTTC
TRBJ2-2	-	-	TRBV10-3	CAIATTNTGELFF	TGTGCCATTGCTACTACGAACACCGGGGAGCTGTTTTTT
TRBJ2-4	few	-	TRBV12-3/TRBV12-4	CASSLAARAQNIQYF	TGTGCCAGCAGTTTAGCAGCGAGGGCCCAAAACATTCAGTACTTC
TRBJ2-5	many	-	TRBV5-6	CASSTRRDRETQYF	TGTGCCAGCAGCACTCGGCGGGACCGAGAGACCCAGTACTTC
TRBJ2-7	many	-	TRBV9	CASSATLQGYEQYF	TGTGCCAGCAGCGCCACATTACAGGGATACGAGCAGTACTTC
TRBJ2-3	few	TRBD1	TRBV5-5	CASSYAVGQGPDTQYF	TGTGCCAGCTCATACGCGGTAGGACAGGGCCCAGATACGCAGTATTTT
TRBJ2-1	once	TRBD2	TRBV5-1	CASSWSSGRGSYNEQFF	TGCGCCAGCAGCTGGTCTAGCGGGAGAGGGTCCTACAATGAGCAGTTCTTC
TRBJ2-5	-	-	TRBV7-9	CASSPGHGQETQYF	TGTGCCAGCAGCCCTGGACACGGACAAGAGACCCAGTACTTC
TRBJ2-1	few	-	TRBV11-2	CASSYTRDSEQFF	TGTGCCAGCAGCTACACGCGGGATAGCGAGCAGTTCTTC
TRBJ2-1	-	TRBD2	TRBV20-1	CSARQLAEYNEQFF	TGCAGTGCTAGGCAGCTAGCGGAGTACAATGAGCAGTTCTTC
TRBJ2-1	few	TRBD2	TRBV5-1	CASSDPSRGANNEQFF	TGCGCCAGCAGCGATCCTTCGCGGGGGGCCAACAATGAGCAGTTCTTC
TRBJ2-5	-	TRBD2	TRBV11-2	CASSLFSSGSFRQETQYF	TGTGCCAGCAGCTTATTCTCTAGCGGGAGTTTTCGTCAGGAGACCCAGTACTTC
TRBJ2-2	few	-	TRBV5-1	CASSPKTVNTGELFF	TGCGCCAGCAGCCCCAAGACGGTGAACACCGGGGAGCTGTTTTTT
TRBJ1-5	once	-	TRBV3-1	CASSQTNQPQHF	TGTGCCAGCAGCCAGACCAATCAGCCCCAGCATTTT
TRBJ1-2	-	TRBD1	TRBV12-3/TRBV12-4	CASSQHDRGIGYTF	TGTGCCAGCAGCCAACATGACAGGGGGATTGGCTACACCTTC
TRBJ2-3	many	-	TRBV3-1	CASSQDGYTQTRALRDTQYF	TGTGCCAGCAGCCAAGACGGGTACACGCAGACTAGGGCTCTTAGAGATACGCAGTATTTT
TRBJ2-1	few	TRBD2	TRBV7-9	CASSTGLAGGSYNEQFF	TGTGCCAGCAGCACAGGATTAGCGGGGGGTTCCTACAATGAGCAGTTCTTC
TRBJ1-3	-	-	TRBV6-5	CASSYLYGGNTIYF	TGTGCCAGCAGTTACTTGTACGGGGGAAACACCATATATTTT
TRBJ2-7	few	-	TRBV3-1	CASSQRIGAEQYF	TGTGCCAGCAGCCAGAGAATAGGGGCCGAGCAGTACTTC
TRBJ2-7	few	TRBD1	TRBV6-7	CASSGRDRSYEQYF	TGTGCCAGCAGTGGACGGGACAGGTCCTACGAGCAGTACTTC
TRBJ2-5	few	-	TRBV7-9	CASSLGRGPETQYF	TGTGCCAGCAGCTTAGGGAGGGGGCCAGAGACCCAGTACTTC
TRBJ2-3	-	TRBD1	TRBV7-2	CASSLSGTDFTDTQYF	TGTGCCAGCAGCTTATCCGGGACAGACTTCACAGATACGCAGTATTTT
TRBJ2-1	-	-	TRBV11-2	CASSSGQGGYEQFF	TGTGCCAGCAGCTCGGGGCAGGGGGGCTATGAGCAGTTCTTC
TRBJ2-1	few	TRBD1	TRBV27	CASSLRGQGYNEQFF	TGTGCCAGCAGTTTACGCGGACAGGGCTACAATGAGCAGTTCTTC
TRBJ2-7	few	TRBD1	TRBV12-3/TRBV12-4	CASRRGQGAKYEQYF	TGTGCCAGCAGGCGGGGACAGGGGGCTAAGTACGAGCAGTACTTC
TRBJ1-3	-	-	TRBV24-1	CATSHQNPYRDRNTIYF	TGTGCCACCAGCCATCAGAATCCATACAGGGATCGAAACACCATATATTTT
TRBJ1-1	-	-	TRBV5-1	CASSLPRTVDTEAFF	TGCGCCAGCAGCCTACCACGGACAGTAGACACTGAAGCTTTCTTT
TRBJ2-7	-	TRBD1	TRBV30	CALRGWQGAQEYF	TGTGCCTTGAGAGGGTGGCAGGGGGCTCAGGAGTACTTC
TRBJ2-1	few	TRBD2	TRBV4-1	CASSQGLAGVEQFF	TGCGCCAGCAGCCAGGGACTAGCGGGAGTTGAGCAGTTCTTC
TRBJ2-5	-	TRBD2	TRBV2	CASGGGVETQYF	TGTGCCAGCGGCGGGGGAGTAGAGACCCAGTACTTC
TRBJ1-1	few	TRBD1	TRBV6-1	CASMSGQGYTEAFF	TGTGCCAGCATGAGCGGACAGGGATACACTGAAGCTTTCTTT
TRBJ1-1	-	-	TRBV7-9	CASSLGGPHGTEAFF	TGTGCCAGCAGCTTAGGGGGCCCTCATGGCACTGAAGCTTTCTTT
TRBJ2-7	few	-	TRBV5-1	CASSLVGFNYEQYF	TGCGCCAGCAGCTTGGTGGGCTTTAACTACGAGCAGTACTTC
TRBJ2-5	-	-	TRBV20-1	CSTGGQGTQYF	TGCAGTACTGGGGGGCAGGGGACCCAGTACTTC
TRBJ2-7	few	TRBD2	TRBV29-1	CSVGSSGGHWEQYF	TGCAGCGTGGGGTCGTCGGGAGGGCACTGGGAGCAGTACTTC
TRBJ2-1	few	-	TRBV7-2	CASSPDSIHNEQFF	TGTGCCAGCAGCCCGGACAGTATCCACAATGAGCAGTTCTTC
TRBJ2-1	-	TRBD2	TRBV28	CASRRTSGLHDEQFF	TGTGCCAGCAGACGTACTAGCGGGTTACACGATGAGCAGTTCTTC
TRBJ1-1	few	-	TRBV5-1	CASRTGQNTEAFF	TGCGCCAGCAGGACGGGGCAAAACACTGAAGCTTTCTTT
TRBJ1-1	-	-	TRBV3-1	CASSQNRVEAFF	TGTGCCAGCAGCCAGAACAGGGTTGAAGCTTTCTTT
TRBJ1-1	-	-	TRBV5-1	CASSLMGSGTSSEAFF	TGCGCCAGCAGCTTGATGGGTTCCGGGACCTCCTCTGAAGCTTTCTTT
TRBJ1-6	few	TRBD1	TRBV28	CASRARQGANSPLHF	TGTGCCAGCCGCGCCCGGCAGGGGGCTAATTCACCCCTCCACTTT
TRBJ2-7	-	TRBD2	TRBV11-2	CASSPLAGGPEQYF	TGTGCCAGCAGCCCCCTAGCGGGAGGCCCCGAGCAGTACTTC
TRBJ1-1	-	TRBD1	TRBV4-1	CASSQAGGYEAFF	TGCGCCAGCAGCCAAGCAGGGGGTTATGAAGCTTTCTTT
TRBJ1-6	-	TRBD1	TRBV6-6	CASTLTGESPLHF	TGTGCCAGCACATTAACAGGGGAATCACCCCTCCACTTT